This T cell receptor (beta chain) was identified during a study of cytomegalovirus exposure and HLA in healthy donors (dated by TCRdb to 2016 to 2017). Looking at the study overall: An earlier analysis of roughly 630 of the donors reported more than 250 Gb of sequence data and roughly 100 million unique TCR beta sequences from about 180 million T cells. Along with the approximately 620-subject first cohort, a separate validation cohort of 120 different subjects was used. Typing coverage varied by locus: roughly 620-640 donors for A, B, C, DRB1 and DQB1; about 520 for DQA1; more than 600 for DPA1; 450 to 480 for DPB1. An early release that covered approximately 600 HLA-typed donors contained approximately 320 gigabases of sequencing data and tens of millions of unique TCR sequences. To predict cytomegalovirus infection status, the study brought together high-throughput TCR immunosequencing, statistical association of individual TCRs with disease status, and machine learning. The aim of the study was to test whether cataloging public T cell receptors could identify signatures of past pathogen exposure. A later analysis re-examined previously published TCR beta repertoires from about 670 donors and added high-resolution HLA genotyping to investigate patterns of TCR occurrence. A later genetic analysis used genome-wide SNP genotypes for about three fifths of the 666 donors, treating that subset as a discovery cohort. Rather than drawing on any new phenotypic data, the later analysis identified candidate immune exposures from TCR beta sequences and the way those sequences occurred across donors. Of the roughly 410 genotyped donors, approximately 81% were placed in the genetic ancestry cluster associated with self-reported Caucasian donors. Every repertoire in the discovery cohort had been generated on one and the same sequencing platform. Because of strong linkage in the cohort, roughly five DR-DQ haplotypes were treated as single units for association and clustering. To decide whether each TCR beta V gene segment behaved as functional or pseudogenic, an earlier analysis of some 570 of the donors relied on high-throughput TCR beta sequencing. Donor age, sex, ethnicity and CMV serostatus were collected together with the repertoire data. Using immunosequencing, the study profiled T cell repertoires from about 650 subjects and related those repertoires to cytomegalovirus serostatus. Among roughly 400 genotyped donors of the cohort, an average of around 250,000 unique TCR beta nucleotide sequences was sequenced per donor, of which about 18% were non-productive. Both class I and class II loci were covered by HLA typing, at four-digit resolution.

In the case of this clone: Its recognized antigen is unknown. The sample holds no much larger clone one base away, and base qualities are not on file.

In total, approximately 700 healthy bone marrow donors made up the cohort. At the time of sampling, all cohort members were nominally healthy, though unrecorded immune exposures were likely present. The donor was CMV seropositive and was included in the group of some 290 seropositive cohort members. A peripheral blood sample was provided by each donor, and peripheral blood mononuclear cells were used for TCR beta sequencing. The Qiagen DNeasy Blood Extraction Kit was used to extract genomic DNA from the blood cell samples. What the study reported, not specific to this receptor: The study listed 164 TCR beta chains as associated with cytomegalovirus. A further reported finding was that TCR beta sequences accurately predicted the HLA-A and HLA-B alleles for most subjects in the first cohort. The only immune exposure information available for the cohort was CMV serostatus. While some public TCRs were present in many individuals, most TCR sequences turned up only very rarely across donors. Compared with equally common non-associated chains, HLA-associated TCR beta chains in a later analysis were more clonally expanded and had lower generation probabilities. Compared with the approximately 600-donor mean, donors in an Asian-associated ancestry cluster had fewer N-insertions in productive TCRs, according to a later genetic analysis. A group of highly shared sequence variants was considered likely to be a technical artifact of the sequencing pipeline. Strong co-occurrence of HLA alleles, especially DR and DQ, made assigning TCR associations to individual alleles difficult. An association between a missense DCLRE1C variant and V-gene and J-gene trimming of TCR beta chains was found in a later genetic analysis and replicated in an independent cohort. Some IMGT-functional V segments, including TRBV6-2 and TRBV6-3, could not be distinguished by the 87-base-pair reads and were therefore excluded. Several of the top co-occurrence clusters appeared to be linked to parvovirus B19, influenza, CMV and Epstein-Barr virus, according to a later analysis. The cohort was sequenced for TCR beta chains only, and without alpha or paired-chain data the features that could be detected were limited. In both the original and validation cohorts, the classifier was reported to diagnose cytomegalovirus status with high specificity and sensitivity. An earlier analysis of 450 to 750 of the donors showed that most TCR beta V segments appeared in productive rearrangements either about 87% or about 30% of the time, which broadly matched IMGT annotations. Most CMV-associated TCR beta chains appeared to be HLA-restricted in a later analysis, and the HLA associations seemed to be driven largely by CMV exposure. The earlier analysis of almost 600 of the donors excluded some 15 rarely observed V segments, including chromosome 9 orphons, because counts were too low. Because HLA typing was missing for some donors at each locus, association tests included only the typed subset. Specific HLA alleles were associated with 15,000 to 20,000 TCR beta sequences at a false discovery rate of 0.05 in a later analysis. In a later analysis, the rate of TCR association differed among HLA loci, with DRB1 alleles having the most associated TCRs and HLA-C alleles having the fewest. Linkage disequilibrium might explain the correlated functional status among segregating V segments, but an unknown experimental factor could not be excluded. Roughly uniform sequencing depth across donors was assumed in presence/absence analyses, although this assumption may not hold. A few of the identified cytomegalovirus-associated TCR beta chains were confirmed in vitro to be specific for cytomegalovirus antigens. The authors suggested that the approach could potentially be extended to other disease states and immunological phenotypes.

The CDR3 holds 16 amino acids from the cysteine to the phenylalanine. Just CDR3 DNA is preserved here, 48 bases in frame from base 1. From a lookup of the germline V gene, CDR1 and CDR2 are KGHSH and LQKENI. V loses 3 bases of germline sequence and J loses 2 bases, and the interval between the two ends is 17 bases. The library was generated by the immunoSEQ multiplex PCR assay. For the multiplex PCR, a mixture combining 60 forward primers for TCR Vbeta segments and 13 reverse primers for TCR Jbeta segments was used. Amplification of the CDR3 region of rearranged TCR beta genes was performed with a multiplex PCR assay on genomic DNA. On the Illumina HiSeq System, the amplified TCR beta libraries were sequenced as 87-base-pair reads. The source study handled its data this way. In a later analysis, 70 million to 95 million unique TCR beta chains were counted across the roughly 670 repertoires, and around 10 million of these chains were shared by at least two donors. A nearest-neighbor algorithm error-corrected the raw reads and collapsed the reads into unique sequences, merging closely related sequences to remove PCR and sequencing errors. To assign V, D and J gene segments, CDR3 sequences were aligned to IMGT reference sequences. For a sequence to be retained, at least a six-nucleotide match to both a V gene segment and a J gene segment was required. A rearrangement counted as productive if the CDR3 had no stop codons and remained in frame with V and J, and every other rearrangement counted as non-productive. CDR3 was defined by IMGT convention, running from the second conserved V-encoded cysteine to the conserved J-encoded phenylalanine. In an earlier analysis of 550 to 650 of the donors, sequences lacking an unambiguous match to a single V gene segment were excluded. An earlier analysis of 500 to 600 of the donors classified V segments as functional when productive rearrangements were above 56.7% and as segregating when the standard deviation between donors was above 5%. A statistical classification framework was built for diagnosing cytomegalovirus status from the catalog of TCR beta chain sequences. V and J gene assignment, in a later analysis, came from comparing TCR nucleotide sequences with IMGT/GENE-DB human TR gene sequences. Using the TCRdist pipeline, a later analysis assigned CDR3 sequences along with most-parsimonious VDJ recombination scenarios. A later analysis defined each TCR beta chain by its CDR3 amino acid sequence plus V-gene family, and excluded reads lacking a unique V-gene family. A later analysis removed 500 to 600 highly shared, low-generation-probability nucleotide sequences to deal with suspected cross-contamination and a sequencing artifact. For each public chain, a later analysis derived a clonal expansion index from normalized ranks of inferred template counts within each repertoire. In a later analysis, generation probabilities were computed using a VDJ recombination model fitted to out-of-frame rearrangements, and the results were checked against IGoR. In a later analysis, TCR-TCR, TCR-HLA and TCR-CMV co-occurrence was scored with hypergeometric tests, and a repertoire-size bias correction was applied to TCR pairs. To estimate false discovery rates, a later analysis permuted the HLA or CMV assignments 20 times. In a later analysis, co-occurring TCRs were grouped with DBSCAN, and TCRdist sequence similarity was added when clustering was performed within HLA-allele-positive subsets. For co-occurrence clustering, repertoires with fewer than 30,000 or more than 120,000 public chains were excluded, along with four to six repertoires with anomalous nucleotide sharing. This immuneACCESS table, as held by TCRdb, lists in-frame sequences with V and J called but not all clones. Of the missing ones, under half trace to an unresolved V gene in checked studies; the others have no known cause. The V and J calls and clone size are taken from that table; D and trimming were inferred from the DNA. This sample holds about 64,000 clones; approximately 70% were observed only once. Around 13% of the sample belongs to the ten largest clones.

This receptor was taken from a male donor in good health and CMV-seropositive. What was sequenced was PBMCs. The V and J genes are TRBV18 and TRBJ2-7; TRBD2 might be the D gene, on 7 matching bases. The DNA sequence follows: TGTGCCAGCTCACCGGGTTTGAGGGGGACTACCTACGAGCAGTACTTC. Its protein reads: CASSPGLRGTTYEQYF.